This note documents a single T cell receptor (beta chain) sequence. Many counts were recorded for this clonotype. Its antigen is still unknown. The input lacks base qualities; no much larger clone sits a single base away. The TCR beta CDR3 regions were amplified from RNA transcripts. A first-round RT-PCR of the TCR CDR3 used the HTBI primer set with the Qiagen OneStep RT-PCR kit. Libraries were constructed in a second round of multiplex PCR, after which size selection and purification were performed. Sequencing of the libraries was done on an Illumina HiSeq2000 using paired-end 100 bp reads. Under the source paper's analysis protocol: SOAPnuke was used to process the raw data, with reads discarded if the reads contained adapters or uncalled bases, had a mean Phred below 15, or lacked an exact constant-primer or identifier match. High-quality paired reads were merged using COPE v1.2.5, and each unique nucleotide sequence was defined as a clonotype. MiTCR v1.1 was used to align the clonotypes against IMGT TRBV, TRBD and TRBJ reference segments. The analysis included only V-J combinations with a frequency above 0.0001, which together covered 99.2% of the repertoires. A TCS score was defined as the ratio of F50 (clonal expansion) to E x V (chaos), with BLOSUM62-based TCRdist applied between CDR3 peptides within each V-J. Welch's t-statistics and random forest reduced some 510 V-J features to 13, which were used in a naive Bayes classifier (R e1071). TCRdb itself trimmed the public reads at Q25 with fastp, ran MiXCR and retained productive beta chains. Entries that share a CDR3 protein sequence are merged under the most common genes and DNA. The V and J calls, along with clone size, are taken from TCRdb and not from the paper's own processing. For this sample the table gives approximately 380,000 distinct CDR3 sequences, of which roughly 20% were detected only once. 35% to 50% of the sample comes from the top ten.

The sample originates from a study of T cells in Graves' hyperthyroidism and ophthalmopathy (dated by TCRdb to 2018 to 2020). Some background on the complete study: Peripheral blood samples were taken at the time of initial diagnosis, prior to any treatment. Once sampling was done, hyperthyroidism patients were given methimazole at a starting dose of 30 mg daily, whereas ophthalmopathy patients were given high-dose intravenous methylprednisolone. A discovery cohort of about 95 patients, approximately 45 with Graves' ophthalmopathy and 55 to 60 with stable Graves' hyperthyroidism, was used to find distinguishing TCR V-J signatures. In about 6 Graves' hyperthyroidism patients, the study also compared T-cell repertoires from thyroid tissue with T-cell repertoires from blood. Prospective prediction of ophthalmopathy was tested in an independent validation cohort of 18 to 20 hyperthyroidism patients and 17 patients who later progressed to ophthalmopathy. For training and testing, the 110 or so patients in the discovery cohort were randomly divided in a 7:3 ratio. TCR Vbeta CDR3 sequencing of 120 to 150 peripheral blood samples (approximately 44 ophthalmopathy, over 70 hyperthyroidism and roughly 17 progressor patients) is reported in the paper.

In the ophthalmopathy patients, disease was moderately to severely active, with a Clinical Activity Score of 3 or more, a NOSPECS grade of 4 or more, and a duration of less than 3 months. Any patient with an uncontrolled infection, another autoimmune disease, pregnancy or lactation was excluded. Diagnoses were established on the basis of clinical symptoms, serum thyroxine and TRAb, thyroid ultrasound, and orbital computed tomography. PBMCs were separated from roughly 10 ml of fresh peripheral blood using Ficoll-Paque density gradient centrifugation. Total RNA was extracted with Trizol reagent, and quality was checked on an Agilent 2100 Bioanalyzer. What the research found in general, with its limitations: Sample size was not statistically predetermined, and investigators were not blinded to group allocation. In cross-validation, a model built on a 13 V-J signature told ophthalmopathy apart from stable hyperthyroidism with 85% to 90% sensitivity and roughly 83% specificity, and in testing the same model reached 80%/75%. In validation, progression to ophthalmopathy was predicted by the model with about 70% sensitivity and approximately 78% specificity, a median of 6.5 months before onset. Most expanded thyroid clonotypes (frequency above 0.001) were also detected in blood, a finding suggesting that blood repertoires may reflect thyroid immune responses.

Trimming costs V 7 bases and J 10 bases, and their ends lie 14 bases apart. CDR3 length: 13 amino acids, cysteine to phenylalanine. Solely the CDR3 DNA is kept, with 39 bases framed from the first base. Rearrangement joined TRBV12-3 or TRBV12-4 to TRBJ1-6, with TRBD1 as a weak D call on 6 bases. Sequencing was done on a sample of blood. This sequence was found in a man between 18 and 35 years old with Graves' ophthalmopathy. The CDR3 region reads CASTPRGGSPLHF. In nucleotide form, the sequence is TGTGCCAGCACCCCCAGGGGAGGATCACCCCTCCACTTT.